This TCR beta chain was sequenced during a study of T cells in Graves' hyperthyroidism and ophthalmopathy. Study in general: Pretreatment peripheral blood was obtained at initial diagnosis.

TCR beta CDR3 regions were amplified from RNA. Initially, a first-round RT-PCR of the TCR CDR3 employed the HTBI primer set. Each CDR3 protein is one row after TCRdb ran MiXCR on the multiplex PCR reads. The sample records 400,000 to 450,000 distinct CDR3 sequences, about 15% being singletons. Between the trimmed V and J ends, which lost 6 bases and 4 bases, there was a span of 19 bases. The CDR3 loop spans 16 amino acids. Germline V gene data show CDR1 as SGHAT and CDR2 as FQNNGV. Ophthalmopathy patients all had a Clinical Activity Score of at least 3, a NOSPECS grade of at least 4 and disease under 3 months old. Uncontrolled infection, other autoimmune disease, pregnancy and lactation each barred patients from inclusion. This clonotype was observed at least ten times.

The sequenced material came from blood. This chain links TRBV11-2 with TRBJ2-1; D is unresolved. The TCR comes from a man aged 18 to 29 with Graves' ophthalmopathy. This CDR3 is CASSHWAGKSYNEQFF. CDR3 DNA: TGTGCCAGCAGTCATTGGGCAGGCAAGTCTTACAATGAGCAGTTCTTC.